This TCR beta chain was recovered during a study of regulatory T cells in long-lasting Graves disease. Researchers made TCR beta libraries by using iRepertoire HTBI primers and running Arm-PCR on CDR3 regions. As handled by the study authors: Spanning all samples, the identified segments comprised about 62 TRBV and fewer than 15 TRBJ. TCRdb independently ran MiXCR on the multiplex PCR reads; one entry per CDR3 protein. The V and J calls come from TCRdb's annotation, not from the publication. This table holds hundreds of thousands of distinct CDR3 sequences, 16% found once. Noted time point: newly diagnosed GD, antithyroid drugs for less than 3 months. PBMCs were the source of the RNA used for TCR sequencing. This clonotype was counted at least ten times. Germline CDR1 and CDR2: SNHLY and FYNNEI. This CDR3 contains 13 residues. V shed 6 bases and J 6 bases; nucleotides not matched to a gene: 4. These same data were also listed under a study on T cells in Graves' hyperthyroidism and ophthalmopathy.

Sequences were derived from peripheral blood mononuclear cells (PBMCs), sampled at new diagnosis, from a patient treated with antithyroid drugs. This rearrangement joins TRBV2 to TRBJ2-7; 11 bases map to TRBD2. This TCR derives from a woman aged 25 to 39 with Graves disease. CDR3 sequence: CASRILAGGEQYF. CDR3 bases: TGTGCCAGCAGGATTCTAGCGGGAGGCGAGCAGTACTTC.